Below, one T cell receptor (beta chain) is given with its context. Its antigen is unknown. One base away there is no much larger clone; base qualities are not given. This sample was taken from a study of cytotoxic CD8 clonotypes in ibrutinib-treated CLL (dated by TCRdb to the early 2020s). At the level of the whole study: The cohort had some eleven relapsed/refractory and around 16 treatment-naive patients; some 17 were IGHV unmutated. Of the roughly 79 people in the trial, around 26 had longitudinal samples available. An average of about 260,000 productive templates and 94,082 productive rearrangements was obtained per sample. Every sample from remission and from progressive disease was obtained while the patients were still on ibrutinib. Cryopreserved peripheral blood mononuclear cells were obtained prior to treatment, at the time of response, and at either disease progression or sustained remission. Response samples were taken after a median of roughly 12 months on treatment, ranging from roughly 6 to 36 months. Partial responses were observed in about 24 patients and complete responses in 2; after a median follow-up of roughly 72 months, remission was maintained in approximately 15 patients and progression was observed in about twelve. The full study reports these points: Public clonotypes were rare and either shrank or stayed stable during treatment, and the rise in clonality at ibrutinib response reflected expansion of private clonotypes. Baseline clonality exceeded that of age-matched healthy donors and correlated strongly with circulating CD8+ T-cell counts. Sampling times were not matched between sustained-remission and progressing patients, and lymph node repertoires were not studied. Clonality increased at ibrutinib response, stayed stable in sustained remission, and fell back toward baseline at progression.

Each clonotype received, on average, around 10x coverage in deep resolution sequencing performed on a MiSeq, where the target depth lay between 1 in 1 million and 1 in 200,000 T cells. TCR beta libraries were generated with the immunoSEQ hsTCRB Kit. The paper's processing steps were these. The data were analyzed with ImmunoSEQ Analyzer and ImmunoSEQ Data Assistant, and V, D and J gene assignments followed IMGT definitions. Clonality, which ranges from 0 to 1, was calculated as one minus the normalized Shannon entropy of productive rearrangement frequencies. Public clonotype analysis was restricted to overrepresented clonotypes comprising at least 0.05% of each patient's repertoire. Some 13 repertoires from age-matched healthy donors, obtained from immuneACCESS, served as clonality controls. Held by TCRdb, this immuneACCESS table contains in-frame sequences only and omits some clones. Under half of the omission traces to an unresolved V gene where checked; the cause of the rest is unknown. V, J and clone size derive from that table, while D and trimming were established from the DNA sequence. Across this sample there are around 160,000 clones, with over 65% seen only once. The ten largest make up approximately 2% of the sample.

From a lookup of the germline V gene, CDR1 and CDR2 are SGHTA and FQGNSA. The V end loses 4 bases and the J end loses 3 bases, and a stretch of 9 bases separates them. From the cysteine through the phenylalanine, the CDR3 covers 13 amino acids. Only the CDR3 portion is preserved as DNA: 39 bases, with reading frame beginning at the first base. The meaning of the sample's time point label: about twelve months on ibrutinib. Roughly 2 micrograms of genomic DNA were extracted from cryopreserved PBMCs for TCR beta library preparation. High-throughput TCR beta sequencing was performed on longitudinal blood samples from CLL patients receiving ibrutinib monotherapy. The patients took part in an open-label, single-center phase 2 trial of ibrutinib monotherapy.

The receptor comes from a human donor with chronic lymphocytic leukemia. Here the sequenced sample was PBMCs, taken after 12 months of ibrutinib treatment. This chain is built from TRBV7-2 and TRBJ2-5; the D segment might be TRBD1 or TRBD2, since each matches 6 bases. CDR3 reads: CASSSGAKETQYF. The DNA sequence reads TGTGCCAGCAGCTCGGGGGCAAAAGAGACCCAGTACTTC. The full variable domain, with segments outside the CDR3 supplied by the reference TRBV7-2 and TRBJ2-5 proteins, appears as GAGVSQSPSNKVTEKGKDVELRCDPISGHTALYWYRQSLGQGLEFLIYFQGNSAPDKSGLPSDRFSAERTGGSVSTLTIQRTQQEDSAVYLCASSSGAKETQYFGPGTRLLVL.